This TCR beta chain appears in the sequencing data of a study of shared clonotypes between healthy human individuals. For the study at large: Donors, aged 18 to 49, were two women and three men. Study results and limitations: A limitation of the genetic and exposure-history diversity represented arose from few donors.

J lost 6 bases, V lost 0 bases, and 6 bases had no gene match. CDR1 is MNHNY, CDR2 SVGAGI, per germline (reference sequence). The CDR3 loop spans 15 amino acids. Every subset's genomic DNA went evenly onto several immunoSEQ plates. Produced via immunoSEQ multiplex PCR; TCRdb's table is partial and in-frame only. In the table there are roughly 2,000,000 clones, around 96% of which are singletons. Points on this clone: Its target is not known.

As defined, naive CD8 cells were CD45RO-negative and positively selected for CCR7, with terminally differentiated effector memory CD45RA+ cells excluded. This rearrangement joins TRBV6-6 to TRBJ2-3, with 7 bases matching TRBD2. Specimen: naive CD8+ T cells sorted from blood. This sequence originates from a man younger than 35 in good health. CDR3 DNA: TGTGCCAGCAGTTACTCGGGGAGGGAGTATGATACGCAGTATTTT. This gives the protein CASSYSGREYDTQYF.